This entry is about one T cell receptor (beta chain). The antigen remains unidentified. This specimen comes from a study of T cell responses to AZD1222 COVID-19 vaccine. General study results and limits: CD4 TCRs covered the whole spike, strongest at regions 160-218 and 743-854.

TCRdb keeps only in-frame clones here, not all; method: immunoSEQ multiplex PCR. This table has 170,000 or so clones, approximately 90% appearing once. Specimen: peripheral blood, collected on day 0 of AZD1222 vaccination. This clonotype was obtained from an adult in good health.

Written as DNA, the CDR3 is TGTGCCAGCAGTTCGGGGAGCTTTTATGGCTACACCTTC. Translating gives CASSSGSFYGYTF. The gene calls are TRBV28 and TRBJ1-2; D remains unclear. The germline V gene has CDR1 MDHEN and CDR2 SYDVKM. The CDR3 consists of 13 residues. V was cut by 4 bases and J by 5 bases, with 11 bases left in between.